This T cell receptor beta chain was recorded in a study of cytomegalovirus exposure and HLA in healthy donors. The CDR3 has 16 residues. CDR1 and CDR2 from the germline V gene are KGHSH and LQKENI. V was cut by 0 bases and J by 0 bases, with 12 bases left in between. Study observations and caveats: For most TCR sequences rarity was the rule, although some public TCRs occurred in many donors. As a later analysis showed, a missense DCLRE1C variant was linked to trimming of TCR beta V- and J-genes. Some V segments could not be told apart, so they were left out, TRBV6-2 and TRBV6-3 among them. Compared with the roughly 700-donor mean, an Asian-associated ancestry cluster reportedly had fewer N-insertions, according to a later analysis.

In regard to this clone: Its antigen is undetermined.

The primer mix had 60 Vbeta and 13 Jbeta primers. Generated by immunoSEQ multiplex PCR, the TCRdb table keeps only in-frame clones and is missing some. The sample has more than 100,000 clones, about 73% seen once. What was sequenced was PBMCs. The source of this sequence is a woman between 45 and 60 years old in good health and CMV-seropositive. This chain links TRBV18 with TRBJ2-7; D is uncertain. CDR3 residues: CASSPPGWAGSYEQYF. The DNA for the CDR3 is TGTGCCAGCTCACCACCAGGTTGGGCAGGCTCCTACGAGCAGTACTTC.